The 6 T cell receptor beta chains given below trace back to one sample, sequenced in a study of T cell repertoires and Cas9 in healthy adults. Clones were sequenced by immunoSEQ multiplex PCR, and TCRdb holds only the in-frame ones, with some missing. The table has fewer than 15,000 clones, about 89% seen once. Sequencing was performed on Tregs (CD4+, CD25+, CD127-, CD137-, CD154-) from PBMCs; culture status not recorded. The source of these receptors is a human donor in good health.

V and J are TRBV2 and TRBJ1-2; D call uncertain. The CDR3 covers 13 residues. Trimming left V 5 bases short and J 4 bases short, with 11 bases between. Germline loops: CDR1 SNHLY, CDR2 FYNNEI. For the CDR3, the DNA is TGTGCCAGCAGTTCTACAGCGACCTATGGCTACACCTTC. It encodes CASSSTATYGYTF. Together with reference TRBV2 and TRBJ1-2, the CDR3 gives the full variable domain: EPEVTQTPSHQVTQMGQEVILRCVPISNHLYFYWYRQILGQKVEFLVSFYNNEISEKSEIFDDQFSVERPDGSNFTLKIRSTKLEDSAMYFCASSSTATYGYTFGSGTRLTVV.

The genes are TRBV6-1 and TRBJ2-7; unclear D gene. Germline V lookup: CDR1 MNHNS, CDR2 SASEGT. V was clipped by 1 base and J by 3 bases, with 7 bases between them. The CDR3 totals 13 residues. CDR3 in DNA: TGTGCCAGCAGTGAAGACAGATTCTACGAGCAGTACTTC. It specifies CASSEDRFYEQYF.

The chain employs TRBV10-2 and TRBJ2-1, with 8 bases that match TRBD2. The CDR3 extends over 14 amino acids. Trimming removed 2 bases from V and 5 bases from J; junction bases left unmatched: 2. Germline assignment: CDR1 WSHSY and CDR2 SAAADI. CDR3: CASSERGGDNEQFF. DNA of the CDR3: TGCGCCAGCAGTGAGCGGGGGGGGGACAATGAGCAGTTCTTC.

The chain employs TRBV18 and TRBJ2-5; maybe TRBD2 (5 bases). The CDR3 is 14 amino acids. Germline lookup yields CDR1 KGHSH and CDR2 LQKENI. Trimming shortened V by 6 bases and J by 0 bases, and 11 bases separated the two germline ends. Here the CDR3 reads CASSAGQYQETQYF. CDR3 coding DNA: TGTGCCAGCTCGGCGGGTCAGTACCAAGAGACCCAGTACTTC.

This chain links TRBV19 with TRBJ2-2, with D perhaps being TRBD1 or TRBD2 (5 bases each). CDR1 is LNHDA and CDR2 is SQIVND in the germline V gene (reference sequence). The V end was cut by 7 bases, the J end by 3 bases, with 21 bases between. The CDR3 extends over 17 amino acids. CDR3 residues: CASNSYIGGFYTGELFF. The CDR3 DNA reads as TGTGCCAGTAACAGTTACATTGGGGGATTCTACACCGGGGAGCTGTTTTTT.

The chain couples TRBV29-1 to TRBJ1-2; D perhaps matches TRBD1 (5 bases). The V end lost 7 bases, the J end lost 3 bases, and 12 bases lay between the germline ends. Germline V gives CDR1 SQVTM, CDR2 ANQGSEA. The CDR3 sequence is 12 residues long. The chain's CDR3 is CSARDVDYGYTF. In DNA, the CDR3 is TGCAGCGCCCGGGACGTCGACTATGGCTACACCTTC.